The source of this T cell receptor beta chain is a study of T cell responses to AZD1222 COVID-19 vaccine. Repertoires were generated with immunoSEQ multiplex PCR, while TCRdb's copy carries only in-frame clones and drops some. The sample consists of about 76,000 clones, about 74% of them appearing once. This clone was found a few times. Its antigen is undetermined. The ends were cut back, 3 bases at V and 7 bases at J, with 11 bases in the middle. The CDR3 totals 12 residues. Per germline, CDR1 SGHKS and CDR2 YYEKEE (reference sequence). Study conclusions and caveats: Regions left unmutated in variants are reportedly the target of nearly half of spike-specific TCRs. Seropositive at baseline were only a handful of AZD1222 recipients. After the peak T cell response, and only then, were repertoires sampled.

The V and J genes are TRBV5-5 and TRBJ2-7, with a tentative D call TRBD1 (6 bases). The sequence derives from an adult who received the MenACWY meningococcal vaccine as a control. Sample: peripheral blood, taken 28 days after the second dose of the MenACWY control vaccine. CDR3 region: CASSYYREEQYF. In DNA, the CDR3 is TGTGCCAGCAGCTATTACAGGGAAGAGCAGTACTTC.